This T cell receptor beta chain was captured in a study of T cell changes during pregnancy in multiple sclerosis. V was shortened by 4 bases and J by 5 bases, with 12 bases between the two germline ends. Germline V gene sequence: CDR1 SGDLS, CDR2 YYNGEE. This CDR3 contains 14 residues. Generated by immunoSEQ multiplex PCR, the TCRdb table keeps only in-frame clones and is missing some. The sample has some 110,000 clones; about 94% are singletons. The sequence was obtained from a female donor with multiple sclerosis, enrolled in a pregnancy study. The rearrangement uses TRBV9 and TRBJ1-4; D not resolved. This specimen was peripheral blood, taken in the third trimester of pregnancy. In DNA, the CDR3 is TGTGCCAGCAGCCTCCGGGGAGAGAATGAAAAACTGTTTTTT. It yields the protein CASSLRGENEKLFF.